The 15 T cell receptor beta chains listed next were all sequenced from one sample in a study of control samples from healthy donors and cancer patients. Produced via immunoSEQ multiplex PCR; TCRdb's table is partial and in-frame only. The sample shows tens of thousands of clones, 85% to 90% of them seen only once. Material for sequencing was PBMCs. The receptor source for this set is a woman aged 50 to 60 with colorectal cancer.

The V gene is TRBV6-2 or TRBV6-3, the J gene TRBJ2-7; D may correspond to TRBD1 or TRBD2 (5 bases each). This CDR3 has 12 amino acids. The V end was cut by 5 bases, the J end by 9 bases, with 14 bases between. Germline V CDR1 and CDR2: MNHEY, SVGEGT. Here the CDR3 reads CASSPGPTGQYV. DNA for the CDR3: TGTGCCAGCAGTCCGGGGCCTACCGGGCAGTACGTC.

V usage is TRBV5-1 and J usage is TRBJ1-2; D not resolved. The CDR3 length is 15 residues. Germline lookup yields CDR1 SGHRS and CDR2 YFSETQ. V was cut by 0 bases and J by 3 bases, with 12 bases left in between. CDR3 protein: CASSLGGLVYYGYTF. The CDR3 coding sequence is TGCGCCAGCAGCTTGGGAGGGCTAGTTTACTATGGCTACACCTTC. Full variable domain (outside the CDR3, taken from reference TRBV5-1 and TRBJ1-2): KAGVTQTPRYLIKTRGQQVTLSCSPISGHRSVSWYQQTPGQGLQFLFEYFSETQRNKGNFPGRFSGRQFSNSRSEMNVSTLELGDSALYLCASSLGGLVYYGYTFGSGTRLTVV.

The chain carries TRBV10-1 and TRBJ2-1, with 12 nucleotides matching TRBD2. The CDR3 runs to 14 residues. V lost 4 bases, J lost 7 bases, and 2 bases stayed unmatched. Germline CDR1 WNHNN, CDR2 SYGVQD (reference sequence). As DNA, the CDR3 is TGCGCCAGCAGTGCTAGCGGGGGGGCTAATGAGCAGTTCTTC. It encodes CASSASGGANEQFF.

The CDR3 DNA is TGCGCCAGCAGGCCTACTAGCGGGGGGGCCGGGACCCAGTACTTC. It yields the protein CASRPTSGGAGTQYF. V and J are TRBV5-1 and TRBJ2-5; 13 nucleotides line up with TRBD2. This CDR3 region has 15 residues. CDR1 is SGHRS, CDR2 YFSETQ, per germline. J was trimmed by 7 bases and V by 5 bases; bases with no gene match: 8.

This sequence joins TRBV28 and TRBJ2-7; no firm D call. Germline CDR1 and CDR2: MDHEN and SYDVKM. V dropped 4 bases and J dropped 0 bases, with 19 bases sitting between them. This CDR3 is 17 amino acids long. The CDR3 protein is CASSSSGPAVSSYEQYV. CDR3 coding DNA: TGTGCCAGCAGTTCCTCCGGGCCGGCCGTTTCCTCCTACGAGCAGTACGTC.

The CDR3 spells CASSQREGQYNTEAFF. CDR3 coding DNA: TGCGCCAGCAGCCAAAGAGAGGGACAGTATAACACTGAAGCTTTCTTT. The chain recombines TRBV4-1 with TRBJ1-1, with TRBD1 identical over 7 bases. This CDR3 comprises 16 residues. Trimming at V came to 2 bases and at J to 2 bases, leaving 8 bases not matched to a gene. In germline, CDR1 is MGHRA, CDR2 YSYEKL.

CDR3 sequence: CSASHSTNSPLHF. The CDR3 nucleotides are TGCAGTGCTAGTCACTCTACTAATTCACCCCTCCACTTT. The chain carries TRBV20-1 and TRBJ1-6; no clear D gene. The CDR3 covers 13 residues. Trimming left V 3 bases short and J 6 bases short, with 9 bases between. Germline CDR1 is DFQATT and CDR2 is SNEGSKA (reference sequence).

V usage is TRBV27 and J usage is TRBJ2-2; D is possibly TRBD1 (6 bases). Germline V gene sequence: CDR1 MNHEY, CDR2 SMNVEV (reference sequence). The CDR3 has 12 residues. V gave up 6 bases and J gave up 13 bases, with 15 bases separating them. This CDR3 is CASSRQDARLFF. The CDR3 DNA is TGTGCCAGCAGCCGACAGGATGCGAGGCTGTTTTTT.

This chain's CDR3 is CASRDRGENEQFF. The CDR3 coding sequence is TGTGCCAGCCGGGACAGGGGTGAGAATGAGCAGTTCTTC. V gene TRBV2 combines with J gene TRBJ2-1; 10 nucleotides match TRBD1. The CDR3 extends over 13 amino acids. V trimming: 8 bases; J trimming: 7 bases; junction bases outside the gene matches: 5. Germline loops: CDR1 SNHLY, CDR2 FYNNEI.

The chain carries TRBV5-4 and TRBJ2-3; TRBD1 is a possible D gene (5 bases). This CDR3 is built from 17 residues. The V and J ends lost 3 bases and 4 bases respectively, with 21 bases between them. Germline V gene data show CDR1 as SGHNT and CDR2 as YYREEE (reference sequence). The CDR3 nucleotides read TGTGCCAGCAGCTCTCGGCAGGCTCGCCAGGGCGCAGATACGCAGTATTTT. Its translation: CASSSRQARQGADTQYF.

This chain joins TRBV28 and TRBJ1-6; D not resolved. This CDR3 contains 13 residues. V lost 5 bases, J lost 7 bases, and 9 bases lay in between. Germline V gene data show CDR1 as MDHEN and CDR2 as SYDVKM. The CDR3 reads CASSLGSNSPLHF. Written as DNA, the CDR3 is TGTGCCAGCAGTCTAGGGTCAAATTCACCCCTCCACTTT.

The chain is built from TRBV3-1 (or the pseudogene TRBV3-2) and TRBJ2-2; D could derive from TRBD1 or TRBD2 (5 bases each). V dropped 3 bases and J dropped 5 bases, with 16 bases sitting between them. Germline CDR1 LGHDT, CDR2 YNNKEL (reference sequence). The CDR3 has 16 residues. DNA of the CDR3: TGTGCCAGCAGCCATTCTACGACCAGGGAGACCGGGGAGCTGTTTTTT. Protein product: CASSHSTTRETGELFF.

The V gene is TRBV6-5, the J gene TRBJ2-3; D gene uncertain. V lost 0 bases to trimming and J lost 5 bases, with 15 bases between them. The V gene's germline CDR1 is MNHEY and CDR2 SVGAGI. The CDR3 runs to 16 residues. The CDR3, as DNA: TGTGCCAGCAGTTACTCTGCTGGGTCCAGATTAGATACGCAGTATTTT. It specifies CASSYSAGSRLDTQYF.

This chain connects TRBV19 to TRBJ1-4; TRBD1 might be the D (5 bases). Trimming removed 7 bases at V and 7 bases at J, with 16 bases between. Germline lookup yields CDR1 LNHDA and CDR2 SQIVND (reference sequence). The CDR3 contains 14 residues. CDR3 DNA: TGTGCCAGTACCTCCGGGGGTTTGGTTGAAAAACTGTTTTTT. Translated, it gives CASTSGGLVEKLFF.

CDR3 amino acids: CAWSLRDRNGELFF. DNA of the CDR3: TGTGCCTGGAGTCTCCGGGACAGAAACGGGGAGCTGTTTTTT. V and J are TRBV30 and TRBJ2-2; 7 bases are shared with TRBD1. V lost 2 bases to trimming and J lost 7 bases; unmatched junction nucleotides: 7. CDR1 and CDR2 (germline): GTSNPN, SVGIG (reference sequence). The CDR3 consists of 14 residues.